These T cell receptor beta chains were read from a single sample in a study of blood T cell repertoires in COVID-19. Sequencing was performed with immunoSEQ multiplex PCR; in TCRdb, only in-frame clones are kept and a portion is missing. In the table there are 150,000 to 200,000 clones, about four fifths of which are singletons. Input material: peripheral blood. Every receptor here comes from a woman of 80 years or more with COVID-19, enrolled during active disease. The CDR3 runs from the conserved cysteine through the conserved F or W. D genes are given only for firm matches. Clone size is not always given. Where it is, it says once, few, many or a class for expanded clones.

TRBV5-5,14,-,-,TRBJ2-1,CASSFFLGDNEQFF,TGTGCCAGCAGCTTTTTCCTAGGAGACAATGAGCAGTTCTTC
TRBV5-1,15,once,TRBD2,TRBJ2-5,CASSLAGGGTETQYF,TGCGCCAGCAGCTTGGCGGGGGGAGGAACAGAGACCCAGTACTTC
TRBV11-3,17,-,-,TRBJ2-1,CASSSRGGARSVNEQFF,TGTGCCAGCAGCTCGCGCGGGGGCGCAAGGTCGGTCAATGAGCAGTTCTTC
TRBV29-1,12,-,-,TRBJ2-1,CSVDGGGTEQFF,TGCAGCGTTGACGGTGGGGGGACTGAGCAGTTCTTC
TRBV3-1/TRBV3-2,18,once,TRBD1,TRBJ1-4,CASSQDRRTGGGNEKLFF,TGTGCCAGCAGCCAAGATAGGAGGACAGGGGGCGGCAATGAAAAACTGTTTTTT
TRBV27,15,few,-,TRBJ2-1,CATHKAGTLYNEQFF,TGTGCCACTCATAAAGCAGGGACACTATACAATGAGCAGTTCTTC
TRBV7-9,14,-,TRBD2,TRBJ2-7,CASSLVAGAGEQYF,TGTGCCAGCAGCTTAGTCGCGGGAGCAGGCGAGCAGTACTTC
TRBV23-1,13,few,-,TRBJ2-7,CARLGETVWEQYF,TGCGCCAGACTTGGGGAGACGGTCTGGGAGCAGTACTTC
TRBV19,15,-,-,TRBJ2-6,CASSRRGSGANVLTF,TGTGCCAGTAGCCGAAGGGGCTCTGGGGCCAACGTCCTGACTTTC
TRBV7-3,12,-,-,TRBJ1-2,CASSPDNYGYTF,TGTGCCAGCAGCCCAGATAACTATGGCTACACCTTC
TRBV2,16,-,-,TRBJ1-1,CASIFRPGQTNTEAFF,TGTGCCAGCATCTTTCGGCCGGGACAAACGAACACTGAAGCTTTCTTT
TRBV5-1,16,-,-,TRBJ1-1,CASRNGGAPTDTEAFF,TGCGCCAGCCGGAACGGGGGGGCGCCCACAGACACTGAAGCTTTCTTT
TRBV27,17,-,TRBD2,TRBJ2-1,CASSLGTSGRAMGEQFF,TGTGCCAGCAGTTTGGGGACTAGCGGGAGGGCCATGGGTGAGCAGTTCTTC
TRBV27,14,-,TRBD2,TRBJ2-2,CASSLIAGTGELFF,TGTGCCAGCAGTTTGATAGCGGGGACCGGGGAGCTGTTTTTT
TRBV6-2/TRBV6-3,13,-,-,TRBJ2-7,CASSYGTQYEQYF,TGTGCCAGCAGTTACGGTACTCAATACGAGCAGTACTTC
TRBV7-2,14,once,-,TRBJ1-5,CASSSQGYNQPQHF,TGTGCCAGCAGCTCTCAGGGTTACAATCAGCCCCAGCATTTT
TRBV12-2,16,-,-,TRBJ2-7,CASRLVGTGGAYEQYF,TGTGCAAGTCGCTTAGTAGGAACCGGGGGGGCCTACGAGCAGTACTTC
TRBV7-6,16,-,-,TRBJ2-5,CASSLAPGLGQETQYF,TGTGCCAGCAGCTTAGCGCCGGGACTCGGTCAAGAGACCCAGTACTTC
TRBV24-1,16,-,TRBD1,TRBJ2-2,CATSDLSTGGTGELFF,TGTGCCACCAGTGATTTATCCACAGGGGGCACCGGGGAGCTGTTTTTT
TRBV27,18,-,TRBD2,TRBJ2-3,CASTYGTSEGFRKDTQYF,TGTGCCAGCACCTACGGGACTAGCGAAGGATTCCGCAAAGATACGCAGTATTTT
TRBV4-2,15,-,-,TRBJ1-2,CASSQGGQVDYGYTF,TGTGCCAGCAGCCAAGGAGGGCAGGTGGACTATGGCTACACCTTC
TRBV6-6,14,-,TRBD1,TRBJ1-3,CASTLDRGGNTIYF,TGTGCCAGCACCCTGGACAGGGGTGGAAACACCATATATTTT
TRBV20-1,15,-,TRBD2,TRBJ2-3,CSASGAGAYSDTQYF,TGCAGTGCTAGTGGAGCGGGGGCATATTCAGATACGCAGTATTTT
TRBV5-4,14,-,TRBD1,TRBJ2-7,CASSPRTGNYEQYF,TGTGCCAGCAGCCCCCGGACAGGGAACTACGAGCAGTACTTC
TRBV6-5,15,-,TRBD1,TRBJ1-3,CASLGLDRDGNTIYF,TGTGCCAGCTTGGGGTTGGACAGGGACGGGAACACCATATATTTT
TRBV2,14,-,TRBD2,TRBJ2-3,CASTRLAGADTQYF,TGTGCCAGCACCCGACTAGCGGGAGCAGATACGCAGTATTTT
TRBV5-1,14,-,-,TRBJ1-2,CASSLGGEYYGYTF,TGCGCCAGCAGCTTAGGAGGGGAGTACTATGGCTACACCTTC
TRBV19,13,-,-,TRBJ2-5,CASKTGFGETQYF,TGTGCCAGTAAAACAGGGTTCGGGGAGACCCAGTACTTC
TRBV4-2,14,-,-,TRBJ1-3,CASSQESSGNTIYF,TGTGCCAGCAGCCAAGAGAGCTCTGGAAACACCATATATTTT
TRBV11-2,14,few,-,TRBJ1-1,CASSPGALWAEAFF,TGTGCCAGCAGCCCAGGGGCCCTATGGGCTGAAGCTTTCTTT
TRBV5-4,13,-,TRBD1,TRBJ1-3,CASSSGQGNTIYF,TGTGCCAGCAGCTCCGGACAGGGGAACACCATATATTTT
TRBV5-5,11,-,TRBD1,TRBJ2-1,CASSFTGGQFF,TGTGCCAGCAGTTTTACAGGGGGACAGTTCTTC
TRBV10-1,11,-,-,TRBJ2-7,CASSALREQYF,TGCGCCAGCAGTGCCTTGCGAGAGCAGTACTTC
TRBV2,15,-,-,TRBJ2-7,CASSFQLGAHYEQYF,TGTGCCAGCAGTTTCCAACTAGGAGCTCACTACGAGCAGTACTTC
TRBV2,15,-,-,TRBJ1-2,CASIRAASFNYGYTF,TGTGCCAGCATCAGGGCAGCCTCCTTTAACTATGGCTACACCTTC
TRBV18,15,-,TRBD2,TRBJ2-2,CASSPGTMNTGELFF,TGTGCCAGCTCACCAGGGACTATGAACACCGGGGAGCTGTTTTTT
TRBV20-1,13,few,-,TRBJ1-1,CSASRGSNTEAFF,TGCAGTGCTAGTAGAGGGTCGAACACTGAAGCTTTCTTT
TRBV15,17,-,TRBD2,TRBJ2-1,CATSRDNRLARDNEQFF,TGTGCCACCAGCAGAGATAACAGACTAGCGCGGGACAATGAGCAGTTCTTC
TRBV18,15,-,-,TRBJ2-1,CASSPTESSYNEQFF,TGTGCCAGCTCACCCACCGAGAGCTCCTACAATGAGCAGTTCTTC
TRBV7-2,15,few,-,TRBJ2-7,CASSLVGRADYEQYF,TGTGCCAGCAGCTTAGTCGGCAGGGCGGACTACGAGCAGTACTTC
TRBV20-1,15,-,TRBD1,TRBJ2-5,CSASPGQGVSETQYF,TGCAGTGCTAGTCCGGGACAGGGGGTCTCAGAGACCCAGTACTTC
TRBV7-2,14,-,TRBD1,TRBJ2-7,CASSFDRGSREQYF,TGTGCCAGCAGCTTTGACAGGGGCTCGAGGGAGCAGTACTTC
TRBV19,13,-,-,TRBJ2-2,CASGGRWGGELFF,TGTGCCAGTGGAGGGAGATGGGGCGGGGAGCTGTTTTTT
TRBV5-1,14,-,-,TRBJ2-7,CASSAWAGSYEQYF,TGCGCCAGCAGTGCGTGGGCGGGCTCCTACGAGCAGTACTTC
TRBV30,13,-,-,TRBJ1-6,CACRELLHSPLHF,TGTGCCTGCCGGGAGCTTCTCCATTCACCCCTCCACTTT
TRBV20-1,14,-,TRBD1,TRBJ2-7,CSASLGQGSYEQYF,TGCAGTGCTAGTCTGGGACAGGGCTCCTACGAGCAGTACTTC
TRBV6-2/TRBV6-3,20,-,TRBD2,TRBJ2-3,CASSYRPAGGPSSLTDTQYF,TGTGCCAGCAGTTATCGGCCAGCGGGGGGGCCCTCCTCCCTCACAGATACGCAGTATTTT
TRBV7-9,13,-,TRBD1,TRBJ1-5,CASSLTGGQPQHF,TGTGCCAGCAGCTTGACAGGGGGGCAGCCCCAGCATTTT
TRBV7-2,16,-,-,TRBJ2-1,CASSRRGAGSYNEQFF,TGTGCCAGCAGCCGCCGGGGGGCCGGCTCCTACAATGAGCAGTTCTTC
TRBV28,19,-,TRBD1,TRBJ2-6,CASSLMVPGQASGANVLTF,TGTGCCAGCAGTTTAATGGTGCCGGGACAGGCCTCTGGGGCCAACGTCCTGACTTTC
TRBV9,16,-,TRBD2,TRBJ2-3,CASSVLAGGLGDTQYF,TGTGCCAGCAGCGTATTGGCGGGAGGTCTGGGAGATACGCAGTATTTT
TRBV9,16,-,-,TRBJ2-7,CASSPDGVSLSYEQYF,TGTGCCAGCAGCCCTGACGGGGTATCCCTCTCCTACGAGCAGTACTTC
TRBV7-3,13,-,-,TRBJ1-2,CASSLTNNYGYTF,TGTGCCAGCAGCTTGACAAATAACTATGGCTACACCTTC
TRBV11-3,15,-,TRBD1,TRBJ1-1,CASSIRSGGADEAFF,TGTGCCAGCAGCATAAGATCAGGGGGCGCCGATGAAGCTTTCTTT
TRBV9,19,-,TRBD1,TRBJ1-3,CASSVGDGRGQGNGNTIYF,TGTGCCAGCAGCGTAGGGGACGGGCGGGGACAGGGGAATGGAAACACCATATATTTT
TRBV15,15,-,TRBD1,TRBJ1-2,CATGTDRAGDYGYTF,TGTGCCACCGGAACCGACAGGGCCGGGGACTATGGCTACACCTTC
TRBV2,14,-,-,TRBJ2-3,CASSERTSTDTQYF,TGTGCCAGCAGTGAGAGGACTAGCACAGATACGCAGTATTTT